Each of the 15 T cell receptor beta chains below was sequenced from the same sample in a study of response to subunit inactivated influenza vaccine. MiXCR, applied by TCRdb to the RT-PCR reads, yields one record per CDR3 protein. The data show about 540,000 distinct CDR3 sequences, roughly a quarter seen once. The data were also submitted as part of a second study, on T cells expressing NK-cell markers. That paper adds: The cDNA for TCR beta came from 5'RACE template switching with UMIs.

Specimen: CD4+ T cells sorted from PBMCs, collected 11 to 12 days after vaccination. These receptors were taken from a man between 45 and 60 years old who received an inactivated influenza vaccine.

CDR3 DNA sequence: TGTGCCAGCAGCCCGCAACCGGGAAACTACGAGCAGTACTTC. This codes for CASSPQPGNYEQYF. This sequence joins TRBV7-3 and TRBJ2-7; possible D gene TRBD2, 5 bases. The V end lost 5 bases, the J end lost 3 bases, and 14 bases lay between the germline ends. Germline V gene data show CDR1 as SGHTA and CDR2 as FQGTGA. This CDR3 contains 14 residues.

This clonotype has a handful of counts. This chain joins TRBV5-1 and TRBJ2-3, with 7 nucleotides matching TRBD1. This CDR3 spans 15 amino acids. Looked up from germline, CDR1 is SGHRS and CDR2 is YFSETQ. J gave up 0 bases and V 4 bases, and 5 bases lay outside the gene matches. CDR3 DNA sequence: TGCGCCAGCAGCCCGGACAGGTTTAGCACAGATACGCAGTATTTT. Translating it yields CASSPDRFSTDTQYF.

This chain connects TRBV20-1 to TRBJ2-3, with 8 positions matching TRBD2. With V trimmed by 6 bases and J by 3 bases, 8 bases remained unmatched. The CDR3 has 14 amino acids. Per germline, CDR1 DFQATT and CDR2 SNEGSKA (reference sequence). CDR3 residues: CSAPVSGGTDTQYF. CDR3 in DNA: TGCAGTGCCCCAGTCTCGGGAGGGACAGATACGCAGTATTTT.

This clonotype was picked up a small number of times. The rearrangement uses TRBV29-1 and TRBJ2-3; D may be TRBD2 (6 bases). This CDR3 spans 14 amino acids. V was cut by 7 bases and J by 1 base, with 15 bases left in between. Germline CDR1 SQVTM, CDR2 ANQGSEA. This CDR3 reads CSADGGARTDTQYF. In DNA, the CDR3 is TGCAGCGCCGATGGAGGGGCGCGCACAGATACGCAGTATTTT.

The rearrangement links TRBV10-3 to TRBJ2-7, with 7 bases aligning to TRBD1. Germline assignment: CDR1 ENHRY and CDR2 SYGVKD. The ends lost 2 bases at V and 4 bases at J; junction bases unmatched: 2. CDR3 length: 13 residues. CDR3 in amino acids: CAISENRGYEQYF. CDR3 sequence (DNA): TGTGCCATCAGTGAGAACAGGGGTTACGAGCAGTACTTC.

CDR3 residues: CSARDRPIGLAGAGANVLTF. DNA of the CDR3: TGCAGTGCTAGAGATCGCCCTATAGGACTAGCGGGAGCTGGGGCCAACGTCCTGACTTTC. The chain has TRBV20-1 and TRBJ2-6; 13 nucleotides agree with TRBD2. The V segment lost 0 bases and the J segment 2 bases; nucleotides outside the gene matches: 10. This CDR3 is 20 amino acids long. CDR1 DFQATT and CDR2 SNEGSKA come from the germline V gene (reference sequence).

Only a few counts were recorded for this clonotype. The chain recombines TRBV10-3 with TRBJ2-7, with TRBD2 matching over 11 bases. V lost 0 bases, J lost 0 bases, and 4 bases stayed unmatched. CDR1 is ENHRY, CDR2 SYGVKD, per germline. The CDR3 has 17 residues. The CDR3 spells CAISESIAGGTSYEQYF. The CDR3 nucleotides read TGTGCCATCAGTGAGTCGATAGCGGGGGGGACCTCCTACGAGCAGTACTTC.

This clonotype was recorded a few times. The chain's CDR3 is CASSLTRLSEQYF. CDR3 nucleotides: TGTGCCAGCAGCTTAACGCGGCTTTCCGAGCAGTACTTC. The rearrangement joins TRBV7-3 to TRBJ2-7; no firm D call. This CDR3 comprises 13 residues. Trimming stripped 0 bases from V and 6 bases from J, with 9 bases between. Germline CDR1 is SGHTA and CDR2 is FQGTGA. Based on the CDR3 plus reference TRBV7-3 and TRBJ2-7, the full variable domain is GAGVSQTPSNKVTEKGKYVELRCDPISGHTALYWYRQSLGQGPEFLIYFQGTGAADDSGLPNDRFFAVRPEGSVSTLKIQRTERGDSAVYLCASSLTRLSEQYFGPGTRLTVT.

CDR3 nucleotides: TGTGCCACCAGCATTTATTCTCAGCCCCAGCATTTT. Protein: CATSIYSQPQHF. The rearrangement joins TRBV15 to TRBJ1-5; D not certain. Germline CDR1 and CDR2: LNHNV and YYDKDF (reference sequence). CDR3 length: 12 residues. V lost 4 bases and J 6 bases, leaving 7 bases between the germline ends.

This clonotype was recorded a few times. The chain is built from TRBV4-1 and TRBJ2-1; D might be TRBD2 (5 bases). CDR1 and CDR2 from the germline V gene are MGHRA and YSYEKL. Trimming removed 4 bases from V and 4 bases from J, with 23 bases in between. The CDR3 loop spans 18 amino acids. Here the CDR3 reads CASSLREPLQTAYNEQFF. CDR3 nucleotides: TGCGCCAGCAGCCTCCGGGAACCACTCCAGACGGCGTACAATGAGCAGTTCTTC.

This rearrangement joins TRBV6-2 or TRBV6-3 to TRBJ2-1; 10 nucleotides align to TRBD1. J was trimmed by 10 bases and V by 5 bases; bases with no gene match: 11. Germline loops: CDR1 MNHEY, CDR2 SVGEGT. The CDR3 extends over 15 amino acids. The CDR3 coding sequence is TGTGCCAGCAGTAGACAGGGGGCCGGCAGGGGCGAGCAGTTCTTC. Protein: CASSRQGAGRGEQFF.

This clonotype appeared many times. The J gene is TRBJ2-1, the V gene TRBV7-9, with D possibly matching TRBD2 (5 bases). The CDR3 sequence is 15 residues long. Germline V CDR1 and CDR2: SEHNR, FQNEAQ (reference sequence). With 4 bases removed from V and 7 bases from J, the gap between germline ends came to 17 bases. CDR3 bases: TGTGCCAGCAGCTCCGAGACTCGGGGTCGGAATGAGCAGTTCTTC. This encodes CASSSETRGRNEQFF.

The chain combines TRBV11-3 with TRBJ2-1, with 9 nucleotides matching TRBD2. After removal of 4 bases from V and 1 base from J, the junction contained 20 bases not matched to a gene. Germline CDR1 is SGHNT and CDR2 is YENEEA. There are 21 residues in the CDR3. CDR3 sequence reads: CASSSATGTSTGRRSYNEQFF. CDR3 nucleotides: TGTGCCAGCAGCTCCGCGACCGGGACTAGCACCGGGAGGAGATCCTACAATGAGCAGTTCTTC.

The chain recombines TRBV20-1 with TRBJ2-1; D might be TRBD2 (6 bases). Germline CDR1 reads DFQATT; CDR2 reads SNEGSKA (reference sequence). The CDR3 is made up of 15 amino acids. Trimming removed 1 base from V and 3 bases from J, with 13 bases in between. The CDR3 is CSARVWGVDYNEQFF. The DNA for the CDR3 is TGCAGTGCTAGAGTCTGGGGGGTGGACTACAATGAGCAGTTCTTC.

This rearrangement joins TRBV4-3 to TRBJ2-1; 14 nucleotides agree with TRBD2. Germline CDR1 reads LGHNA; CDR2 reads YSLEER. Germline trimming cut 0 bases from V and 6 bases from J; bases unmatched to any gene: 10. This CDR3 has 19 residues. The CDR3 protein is CASSQDQKGLAGVRNEQFF. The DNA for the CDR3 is TGCGCCAGCAGCCAAGATCAGAAGGGACTAGCGGGAGTCCGCAATGAGCAGTTCTTC.